This T cell receptor (beta chain) was sequenced in a study of early T cells in non-severe SARS-CoV-2 infection. The wider study: Sequenced bulk RNA came from whole blood that was unsorted, and chains were unpaired. Whole-study findings and limits: The study's VDJdb matching favored anti-spike CD8 responses and missed private and CD4 specificities.

Individual cDNA molecules were tagged with unique molecular identifiers, the study reported. MiXCR, run by TCRdb on the 5' RACE reads, gives a single entry per CDR3 protein. The sample consists of 55,000 to 70,000 distinct CDR3 sequences, more than 8.5% of them appearing once. This clonotype was picked up a small number of times. The antigen is unknown. With 4 bases removed from V and 0 bases from J, the gap between germline ends came to 6 bases. There are 13 residues in the CDR3. The germline gives CDR1 SNHLY, CDR2 FYNNEI. This receptor was taken from an adult who was a healthcare worker with PCR-confirmed SARS-CoV-2 infection or an uninfected control (not recorded which). The source material was whole blood. The chain links TRBV2 to TRBJ1-1; D not resolved. The CDR3 bases are TGTGCCAGCAGTGCTTCGGTGAACACTGAAGCTTTCTTT. As protein: CASSASVNTEAFF.